One and the same sample provided the 23 T cell receptor beta chains below, sequenced in a study of cytomegalovirus exposure and HLA in healthy donors. The PCR ran on 60 Vbeta and 13 Jbeta primers. Clones were read by immunoSEQ multiplex PCR, and TCRdb kept only the in-frame ones, dropping some. Here the sample spans some 65,000 clones, approximately 78% being singletons. Sequencing used PBMCs. The receptors derive from a girl under 18 in good health and CMV-seropositive.

The rearrangement uses TRBV20-1 and TRBJ2-7; no clear D gene. The CDR3 length is 9 residues. CDR1 is DFQATT and CDR2 is SNEGSKA in the germline V gene (reference sequence). CDR3 in DNA: TGCAGCCTAAACTACGAGCAGTACTTC. Amino acids: CSLNYEQYF.

The chain has TRBV7-6 and TRBJ2-7, with 8 bases that match TRBD2. Germline V gene lookup returns CDR1 SGHVS and CDR2 FNYEAQ. The CDR3 loop spans 15 amino acids. With 6 bases clipped from V and 3 bases from J, the junction kept 10 bases outside the gene matches. The CDR3, as DNA: TGTGCCAGCAGGCTAGCGGGTAAACCAAGCTACGAGCAGTACTTC. Residues: CASRLAGKPSYEQYF. Full variable domain (missing parts from reference TRBV7-6 and TRBJ2-7): GAGVSQSPRYKVTKRGQDVALRCDPISGHVSLYWYRQALGQGPEFLTYFNYEAQQDKSGLPNDRFSAERPEGSISTLTIQRTEQRDSAMYRCASRLAGKPSYEQYFGPGTRLTVT.

A single count supports this clone. V usage is TRBV6-5 and J usage is TRBJ2-7; D is ambiguous. V was clipped by 7 bases and J by 2 bases, with 15 bases between them. CDR1 MNHEY and CDR2 SVGAGI come from the germline V gene. CDR3 size: 14 residues. The CDR3 DNA reads as TGTGCCAGCACCAAAAGCCCAGGCCCCTACGAGCAGTACTTC. Translating gives CASTKSPGPYEQYF.

The rearrangement joins TRBV30 to TRBJ2-3, with 7 nucleotides matching TRBD1. Germline V lookup: CDR1 GTSNPN, CDR2 SVGIG (reference sequence). Unmatched junction bases numbered 9, after V lost 6 bases and J lost 3 bases. CDR3 length equals 14 residues. The CDR3 DNA is TGTGCCTGCCCCGGGACAGATAAAACAGATACGCAGTATTTT. Amino acid sequence: CACPGTDKTDTQYF. Based on the CDR3 plus reference TRBV30 and TRBJ2-3, the full variable domain is SQTIHQWPATLVQPVGSPLSLECTVEGTSNPNLYWYRQAAGRGLQLLFYSVGIGQISSEVPQNLSASRPQDRQFILSSKKLLLSDSGFYLCACPGTDKTDTQYFGPGTRLTVL.

The chain combines TRBV5-6 with TRBJ1-2; 8 bases match TRBD1. Per germline, CDR1 SGHDT and CDR2 YYEEEE. There are 16 residues in the CDR3. With V trimmed by 4 bases and J by 5 bases, 13 bases remained unmatched. The CDR3 region is CASSPTRQGRRYGYTF. The CDR3 DNA follows: TGTGCCAGCAGCCCGACTCGACAGGGGAGAAGATATGGCTACACCTTC.

The J gene is TRBJ2-3, the V gene TRBV7-9, with a possible D match to TRBD1 (5 bases). Germline CDR1 SEHNR, CDR2 FQNEAQ (reference sequence). V was pared by 5 bases and J by 3 bases, with 9 bases between. CDR3 size: 13 residues. The CDR3 DNA follows: TGTGCCAGCAGCCTTGACAGAACAGATACGCAGTATTTT. Translated, it gives CASSLDRTDTQYF.

This chain joins TRBV25-1 and TRBJ1-2; no clear D. CDR1 and CDR2 from the germline V gene are MGHDK and SYGVNS. This CDR3 contains 14 residues. V was clipped by 2 bases and J by 4 bases, with 11 bases between them. The CDR3 DNA sequence: TGTGCCAGCAGTGAACCTGGCCGCGGCTATGGCTACACCTTC. It encodes CASSEPGRGYGYTF.

This clone was seen a single time. This rearrangement joins TRBV28 to TRBJ2-1, with TRBD2 matching 7 bases. Losses at the gene ends were 6 bases for V and 2 bases for J; bases not matched to a gene: 4. There are 14 residues in the CDR3. In germline, CDR1 is MDHEN, CDR2 SYDVKM. CDR3 DNA sequence: TGTGCCAGCAGCCACGGGACTACCTACAATGAGCAGTTCTTC. It translates to CASSHGTTYNEQFF.

The chain's CDR3 is CASSFSGGGYNEQFF. CDR3 DNA sequence: TGTGCCAGCAGCTTTAGCGGGGGAGGGTACAATGAGCAGTTCTTC. V gene TRBV5-6 combines with J gene TRBJ2-1, with 9 bases aligning to TRBD2. Germline V CDR1 and CDR2: SGHDT, YYEEEE. The CDR3 has 15 amino acids. V lost 2 bases, J lost 4 bases, and 4 bases stayed unmatched. Combining the CDR3 with reference TRBV5-6 and TRBJ2-1 gives the whole variable domain DAGVTQSPTHLIKTRGQQVTLRCSPKSGHDTVSWYQQALGQGPQFIFQYYEEEERQRGNFPDRFSGHQFPNYSSELNVNALLLGDSALYLCASSFSGGGYNEQFFGPGTRLTVL.

The chain recombines TRBV2 with TRBJ1-1; TRBD1 might be the D (5 bases). The CDR3 sequence is 11 residues long. The germline V and J ends were trimmed by 7 bases and 11 bases, with 14 bases remaining between them. Germline lookup yields CDR1 SNHLY and CDR2 FYNNEI. CDR3 sequence: CASNKGFWAFF. The CDR3 DNA reads TGTGCCAGCAACAAGGGGTTTTGGGCTTTCTTT.

The J gene is TRBJ2-7, the V gene TRBV4-1; 9 bases are shared with TRBD1. V shed 3 bases, J shed 3 bases, and the junction held 21 bases outside the gene matches. Looked up from germline, CDR1 is MGHRA and CDR2 is YSYEKL. This CDR3 comprises 20 residues. Here the CDR3 reads CASSHRPRDRVHGSYYEQYF. The CDR3 bases are TGCGCCAGCAGCCACCGCCCCCGGGACAGGGTACACGGCTCTTACTACGAGCAGTACTTC.

This clone turned up a few times. The chain has TRBV28 and TRBJ1-5; weak D call: TRBD1 (5 bases). The V gene lost 5 bases and the J gene lost 0 bases, with 11 bases spanning the gap. The CDR3 has 15 amino acids. Germline assignment: CDR1 MDHEN and CDR2 SYDVKM. This chain's CDR3 is CASSQGLLSNQPQHF. The CDR3 DNA sequence: TGTGCCAGCAGTCAGGGATTACTTAGCAATCAGCCCCAGCATTTT.

The chain joins TRBV30 to TRBJ1-1, with a tentative D call TRBD1 (5 bases). The CDR3 covers 10 residues. V was trimmed by 5 bases and J by 11 bases, leaving 12 bases between them. CDR1 and CDR2 from the germline V gene are GTSNPN and SVGIG (reference sequence). The CDR3 region is CAWGDGGAFF. CDR3 sequence (DNA): TGTGCCTGGGGGGATGGGGGGGCTTTCTTT.

The chain carries TRBV29-1 and TRBJ2-4; possible D gene TRBD1, 5 bases. This CDR3 region has 13 residues. CDR1 and CDR2 (germline): SQVTM, ANQGSEA. The ends were cut back, 3 bases at V and 7 bases at J, with 13 bases in the middle. The CDR3 DNA sequence: TGCAGCGTTGATGGGTCAGGGTCGAACATTCAGTACTTC. Translating gives CSVDGSGSNIQYF.

The chain combines TRBV19 with TRBJ1-1; D remains ambiguous. In germline, CDR1 is LNHDA, CDR2 SQIVND (reference sequence). The CDR3 consists of 13 residues. Trimming cost V 5 bases and J 8 bases, with 15 bases left between them. The CDR3 sequence is CASSLVPTGEAFF. CDR3 in DNA: TGTGCCAGTAGTCTTGTCCCGACTGGGGAAGCTTTCTTT.

This clone showed up just a few times. The J gene is TRBJ1-1, the V gene TRBV19, with D perhaps TRBD1 (6 bases). The CDR3 runs 14 residues. Germline V lookup: CDR1 LNHDA, CDR2 SQIVND (reference sequence). V was pared by 3 bases and J by 5 bases, with 13 bases between. The CDR3 is CASSIGGGVTEAFF. CDR3 DNA: TGTGCCAGTAGTATCGGAGGGGGGGTTACTGAAGCTTTCTTT.

This chain connects TRBV2 to TRBJ1-2, with D possibly being TRBD1 (5 bases). V dropped 3 bases and J dropped 8 bases, with 16 bases sitting between them. Germline assignment: CDR1 SNHLY and CDR2 FYNNEI. This CDR3 comprises 14 residues. CDR3 residues: CASSESGQGGGYTF. DNA of the CDR3: TGTGCCAGCAGTGAGTCTGGCCAGGGTGGAGGCTACACCTTC.

Remarks on this clone: The junction and the germline gene differ at one end; a read error may be behind it. J is TRBJ2-7 and V is TRBV25-1, with 7 bases lining up with TRBD1. The CDR3 totals 14 residues. Germline V gene lookup returns CDR1 MGHDK and CDR2 SYGVNS. The chain's CDR3 is CASSEYQTGTERYF. CDR3 DNA: TGTGCCAGCAGTGAATACCAGACAGGGACCGAGCGGTACTTC.

The V call is TRBV29-1, the J call TRBJ1-1, with 8 bases aligning to TRBD1. Germline CDR1 reads SQVTM; CDR2 reads ANQGSEA. CDR3 length equals 12 residues. With 6 bases clipped from V and 6 bases from J, the junction kept 6 bases outside the gene matches. This CDR3 reads CSVWTGPSEAFF. Written as DNA, the CDR3 is TGCAGCGTCTGGACAGGGCCATCTGAAGCTTTCTTT.

The chain couples TRBV7-9 to TRBJ2-1, with 10 bases lining up with TRBD2. CDR3 length: 16 residues. The V segment lost 4 bases and the J segment 9 bases; nucleotides outside the gene matches: 12. Germline CDR1 SEHNR, CDR2 FQNEAQ (reference sequence). CDR3 nucleotides: TGTGCCAGCAGCTACGACACTAGCGGGGTCCGGGCTGAGCAGTTCTTC. This encodes CASSYDTSGVRAEQFF.

The CDR3 is CASSRGQHTSDTQYF. The CDR3 DNA reads TGTGCCAGCAGCCGGGGACAGCATACTTCAGATACGCAGTATTTT. J is TRBJ2-3 and V is TRBV7-6, with 7 bases lining up with TRBD1. J gave up 4 bases and V 5 bases, and 9 bases lay outside the gene matches. The germline V gene has CDR1 SGHVS and CDR2 FNYEAQ. The length of the CDR3 is 15 residues.

The chain carries TRBV5-1 and TRBJ2-5; the match to TRBD1 covers 8 bases. The last part of the DNA fits TRBJ2-7 better; the J call may be wrong. CDR1 is SGHRS, CDR2 YFSETQ, per germline. This CDR3 spans 14 amino acids. In nucleotides, the CDR3 is TGCGCCAGCAGCTTGATCGGACAGGGTACCGAGCAGTACTTC. This codes for CASSLIGQGTEQYF.

The chain uses TRBV5-4 and TRBJ2-7, with a possible D match to TRBD2 (6 bases). Trimming left V 4 bases short and J 7 bases short, with 24 bases between. CDR1 SGHNT and CDR2 YYREEE come from the germline V gene (reference sequence). CDR3 length: 16 residues. The CDR3 nucleotides read TGTGCCAGCAGCCCACCCGTGGGACGGGAGCCGGGGGAGCAGTACTTC. Amino acid sequence: CASSPPVGREPGEQYF.